This entry features one TCR beta chain sequence. This entry is derived from a study of blood T cell repertoires in COVID-19. For the study at large: Acute and convalescent COVID-19 specimens originated in the United States, Italy and Spain. Nucleic acid was either cDNA or gDNA, and it came from T cells, B-cell-depleted T cells, or PBMCs.

Source study methods: From reference gene primer amplification, estimates of nucleated cell counts were derived. Sequencing used immunoSEQ multiplex PCR; TCRdb keeps in-frame clones, though not all of them. That table supplies the V and J calls and clone size; D and trimming were determined from the DNA. The sample holds under 250,000 clones, under 90% seen once. The CDR3 has 12 amino acids. V shed 4 bases and J 8 bases; nucleotides not matched to a gene: 2. Looked up from germline, CDR1 is LNHNV and CDR2 is YYDKDF (reference sequence). The sequenced material came from peripheral blood. This sequence originates from a man aged 55 to 70 who had recovered from COVID-19. The chain couples TRBV15 to TRBJ2-1; 7 bases map to TRBD1. The CDR3 sequence: CATSNQGDEQFF. The CDR3 nucleotides are TGTGCCACCAGCAATCAGGGGGATGAGCAGTTCTTC.